This T cell receptor (beta chain) was identified in a study of T cell responses to AZD1222 COVID-19 vaccine. Study observations and caveats: Only a handful of AZD1222 recipients, more than 5 in all, had baseline seropositivity.

Germline CDR1 and CDR2: SGHDT and YYEEEE. Trimming cost V 4 bases and J 10 bases, with 15 bases left between them. The CDR3 extends over 14 amino acids. For this clone: The antigen is unknown.

Sequenced by immunoSEQ multiplex PCR; TCRdb stores in-frame clones only, minus some. Here the sample spans some 80,000 clones, around 85% being singletons. This clonotype was obtained from an adult in good health. Sequenced material: peripheral blood, taken on day 0 of AZD1222 vaccination. The gene calls are TRBV5-6 and TRBJ1-6; D is perhaps TRBD1 (6 bases). CDR3 protein: CASSQKGGGSPLHF. For the CDR3, the DNA is TGTGCCAGCAGCCAAAAGGGGGGGGGCTCACCCCTCCACTTT. The whole variable domain, remainder taken from reference TRBV5-6 and TRBJ1-6, is DAGVTQSPTHLIKTRGQQVTLRCSPKSGHDTVSWYQQALGQGPQFIFQYYEEEERQRGNFPDRFSGHQFPNYSSELNVNALLLGDSALYLCASSQKGGGSPLHFGNGTRLTVT.